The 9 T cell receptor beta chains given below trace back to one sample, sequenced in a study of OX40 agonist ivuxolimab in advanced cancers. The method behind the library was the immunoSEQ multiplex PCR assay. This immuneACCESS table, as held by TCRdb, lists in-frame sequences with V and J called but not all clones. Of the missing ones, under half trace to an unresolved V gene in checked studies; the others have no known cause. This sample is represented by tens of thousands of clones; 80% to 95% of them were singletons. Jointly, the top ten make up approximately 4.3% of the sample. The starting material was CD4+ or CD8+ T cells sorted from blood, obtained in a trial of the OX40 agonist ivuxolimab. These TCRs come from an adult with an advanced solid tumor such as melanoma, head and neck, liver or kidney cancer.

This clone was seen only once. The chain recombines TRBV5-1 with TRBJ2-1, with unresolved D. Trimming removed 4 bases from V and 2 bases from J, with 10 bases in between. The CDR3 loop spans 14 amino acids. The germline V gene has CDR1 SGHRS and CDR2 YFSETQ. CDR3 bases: TGCGCCAGCAGCAGTGAGGACCCCTACAATGAGCAGTTCTTC. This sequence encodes CASSSEDPYNEQFF.

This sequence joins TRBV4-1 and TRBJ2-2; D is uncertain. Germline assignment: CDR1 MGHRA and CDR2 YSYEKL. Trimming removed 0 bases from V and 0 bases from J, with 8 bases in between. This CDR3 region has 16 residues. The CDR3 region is CASSQESTTNTGELFF. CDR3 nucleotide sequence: TGCGCCAGCAGCCAAGAATCCACAACGAACACCGGGGAGCTGTTTTTT.

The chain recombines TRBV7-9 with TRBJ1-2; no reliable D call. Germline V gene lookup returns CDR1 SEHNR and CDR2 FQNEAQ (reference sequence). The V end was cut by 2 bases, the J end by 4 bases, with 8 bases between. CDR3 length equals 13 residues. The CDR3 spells CASSLSQSYGYTF. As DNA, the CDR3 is TGTGCCAGCAGCTTATCACAGAGCTATGGCTACACCTTC.

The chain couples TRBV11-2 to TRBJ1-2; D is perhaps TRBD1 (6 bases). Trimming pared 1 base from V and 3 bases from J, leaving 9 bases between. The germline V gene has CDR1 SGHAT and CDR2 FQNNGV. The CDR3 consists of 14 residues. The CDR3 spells CASSLVGGDYGYTF. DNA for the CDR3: TGTGCCAGCAGCTTAGTGGGGGGCGACTATGGCTACACCTTC.

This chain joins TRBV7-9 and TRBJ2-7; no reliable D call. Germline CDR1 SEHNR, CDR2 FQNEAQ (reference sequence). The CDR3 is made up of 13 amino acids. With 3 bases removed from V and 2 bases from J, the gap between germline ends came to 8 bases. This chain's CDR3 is CASSLPGPYEQYF. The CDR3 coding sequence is TGTGCCAGCAGCTTGCCCGGCCCCTACGAGCAGTACTTC.

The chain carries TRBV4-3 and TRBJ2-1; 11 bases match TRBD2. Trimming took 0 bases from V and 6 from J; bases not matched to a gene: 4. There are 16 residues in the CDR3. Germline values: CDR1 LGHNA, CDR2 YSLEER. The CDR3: CASSQDETSGINEQFF. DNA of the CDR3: TGCGCCAGCAGCCAAGACGAGACTAGCGGGATCAATGAGCAGTTCTTC.

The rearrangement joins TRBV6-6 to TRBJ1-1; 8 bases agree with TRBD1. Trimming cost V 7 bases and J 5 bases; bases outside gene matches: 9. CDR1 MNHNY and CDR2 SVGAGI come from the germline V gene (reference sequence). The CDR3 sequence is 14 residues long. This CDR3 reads CASNPTGERTEAFF. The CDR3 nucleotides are TGTGCCAGCAATCCGACAGGGGAGCGAACTGAAGCTTTCTTT.

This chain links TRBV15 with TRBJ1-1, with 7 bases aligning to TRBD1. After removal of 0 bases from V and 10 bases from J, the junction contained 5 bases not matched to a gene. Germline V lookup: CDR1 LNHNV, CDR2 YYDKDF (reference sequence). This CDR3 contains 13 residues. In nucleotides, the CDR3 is TGTGCCACCAGCAGAGATCGTGCAGGGGGAGCTTTCTTT. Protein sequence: CATSRDRAGGAFF.

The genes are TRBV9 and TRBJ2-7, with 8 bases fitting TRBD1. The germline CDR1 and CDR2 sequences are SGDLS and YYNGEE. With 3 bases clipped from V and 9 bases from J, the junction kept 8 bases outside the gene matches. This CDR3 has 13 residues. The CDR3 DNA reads TGTGCCAGCAGCGCCTGGACAGGGAGCGGGCAGTACTTC. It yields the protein CASSAWTGSGQYF.